The next 5 T cell receptor beta chains were all read from a single sample in a study of blood T cell repertoires in COVID-19. Profiled with immunoSEQ multiplex PCR; TCRdb holds only in-frame clones, not every one. The sample lists about 200,000 clones; around 85% were seen once. Material: peripheral blood. The receptors here all came from a man aged 50 or older who had recovered from COVID-19.

This chain connects TRBV18 to TRBJ2-3; the match to TRBD1 covers 9 bases. The germline gives CDR1 KGHSH, CDR2 LQKENI. The CDR3 length is 16 residues. V was pared by 3 bases and J by 3 bases, with 7 bases of the junction left unmatched. CDR3 protein: CASSPLGTGQTDTQYF. CDR3 nucleotide sequence: TGTGCCAGCTCACCGTTGGGGACAGGGCAAACAGATACGCAGTATTTT.

V gene TRBV9 combines with J gene TRBJ2-1; D might be TRBD2 (5 bases). V shed 0 bases and J shed 7 bases, with 8 bases lying between them. This CDR3 spans 13 amino acids. Germline values: CDR1 SGDLS, CDR2 YYNGEE. The CDR3 coding sequence is TGTGCCAGCAGCGTAGATTCGGGGAATGAGCAGTTCTTC. Encoded protein: CASSVDSGNEQFF.

The chain links TRBV11-1 to TRBJ2-5, with TRBD1 identical over 10 bases. The germline V gene encodes CDR1 SGHAT and CDR2 FQDESV (reference sequence). This CDR3 region has 14 residues. Trimming cost V 7 bases and J 3 bases; bases outside gene matches: 5. The CDR3: CASTDRGEKETQYF. CDR3 nucleotides: TGTGCCAGCACGGACAGGGGGGAGAAAGAGACCCAGTACTTC. The variable domain in full, with the rest retrieved from reference TRBV11-1 and TRBJ2-5, is EAEVAQSPRYKITEKSQAVAFWCDPISGHATLYWYRQILGQGPELLVQFQDESVVDDSQLPKDRFSAERLKGVDSTLKIQPAELGDSAMYLCASTDRGEKETQYFGPGTRLLVL.

The CDR3 DNA sequence: TGTGCCAGCAGCTTGTCACAGGGTTACGAGCAGTACTTC. This sequence encodes CASSLSQGYEQYF. J is TRBJ2-7 and V is TRBV5-5; tentative D call: TRBD1 (6 bases). CDR1 SGHKS and CDR2 YYEKEE come from the germline V gene (reference sequence). V lost 1 base to trimming and J lost 4 bases, with 9 bases between them. The CDR3 is made up of 13 amino acids.

This chain uses TRBV19 with TRBJ2-7, with 8 bases that match TRBD2. Germline trimming cut 6 bases from V and 5 bases from J; bases unmatched to any gene: 12. The CDR3 length is 15 residues. Germline V CDR1 and CDR2: LNHDA, SQIVND (reference sequence). DNA for the CDR3: TGTGCCAGTAGAGATGCCGGGACTAGTGATCACGAGCAGTACTTC. Protein: CASRDAGTSDHEQYF.